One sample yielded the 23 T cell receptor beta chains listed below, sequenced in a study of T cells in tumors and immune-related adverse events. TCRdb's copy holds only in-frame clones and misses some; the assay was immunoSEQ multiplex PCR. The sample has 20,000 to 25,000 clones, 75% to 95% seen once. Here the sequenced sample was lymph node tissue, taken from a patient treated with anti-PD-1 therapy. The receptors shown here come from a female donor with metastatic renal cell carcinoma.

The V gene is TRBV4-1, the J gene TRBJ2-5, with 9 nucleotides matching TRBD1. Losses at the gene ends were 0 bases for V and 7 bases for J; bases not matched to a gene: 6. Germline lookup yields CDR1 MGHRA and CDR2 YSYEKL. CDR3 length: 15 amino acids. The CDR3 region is CASSQELQGAGTQYF. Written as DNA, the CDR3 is TGCGCCAGCAGCCAAGAACTACAGGGGGCCGGGACCCAGTACTTC.

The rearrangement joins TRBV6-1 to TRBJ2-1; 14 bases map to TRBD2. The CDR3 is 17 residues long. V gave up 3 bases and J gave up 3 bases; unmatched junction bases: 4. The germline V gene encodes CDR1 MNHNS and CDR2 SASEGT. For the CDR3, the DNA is TGTGCCAGCAGTGAGGGGACTAGCGGGAGAGGCTACAATGAGCAGTTCTTC. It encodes CASSEGTSGRGYNEQFF.

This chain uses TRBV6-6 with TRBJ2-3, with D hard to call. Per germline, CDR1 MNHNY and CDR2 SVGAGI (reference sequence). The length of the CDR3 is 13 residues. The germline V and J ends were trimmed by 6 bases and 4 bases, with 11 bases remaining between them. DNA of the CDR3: TGTGCCAGCAGAGGGCCCGTGGCAGATACGCAGTATTTT. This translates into CASRGPVADTQYF.

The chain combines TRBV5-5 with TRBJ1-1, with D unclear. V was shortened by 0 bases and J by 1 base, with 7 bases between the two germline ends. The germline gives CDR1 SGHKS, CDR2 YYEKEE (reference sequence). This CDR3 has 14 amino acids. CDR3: CASSLVWENTEAFF. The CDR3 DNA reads TGTGCCAGCAGCTTGGTATGGGAGAACACTGAAGCTTTCTTT.

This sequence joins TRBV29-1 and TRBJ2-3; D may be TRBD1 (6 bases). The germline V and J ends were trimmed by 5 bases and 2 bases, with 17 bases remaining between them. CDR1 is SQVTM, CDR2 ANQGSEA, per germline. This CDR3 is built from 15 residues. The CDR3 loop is CSVRASDRYTDTQYF. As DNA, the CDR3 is TGCAGCGTTCGAGCCTCGGACAGATACACAGATACGCAGTATTTT.

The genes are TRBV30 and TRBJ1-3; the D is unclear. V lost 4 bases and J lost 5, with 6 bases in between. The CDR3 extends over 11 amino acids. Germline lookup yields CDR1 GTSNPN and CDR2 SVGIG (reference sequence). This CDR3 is CAWTPRNTIYF. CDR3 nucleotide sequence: TGTGCCTGGACACCTAGAAACACCATATATTTT.

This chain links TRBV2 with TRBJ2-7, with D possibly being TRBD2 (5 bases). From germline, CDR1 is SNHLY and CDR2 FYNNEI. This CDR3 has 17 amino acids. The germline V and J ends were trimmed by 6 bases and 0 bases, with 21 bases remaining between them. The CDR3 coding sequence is TGTGCCAGCAGCCTATCACTACTAGGCGCGGACTCCTACGAGCAGTACTTC. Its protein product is CASSLSLLGADSYEQYF.

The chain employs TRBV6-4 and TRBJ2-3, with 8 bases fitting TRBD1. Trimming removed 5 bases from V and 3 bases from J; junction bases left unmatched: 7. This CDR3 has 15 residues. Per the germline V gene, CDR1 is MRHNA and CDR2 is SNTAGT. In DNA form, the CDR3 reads TGTGCCAGCAGTCAGGGACAGGCCGTAACAGATACGCAGTATTTT. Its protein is CASSQGQAVTDTQYF.

CDR3 protein: CASSLAGLNYGYTF. In DNA form, the CDR3 reads TGTGCCAGCAGCTTGGCGGGACTCAACTATGGCTACACCTTC. V is TRBV5-6 and J is TRBJ1-2, with D possibly TRBD1 on 5 matching bases. Trimming removed 0 bases at V and 2 bases at J, with 8 bases between. Germline assignment: CDR1 SGHDT and CDR2 YYEEEE. This CDR3 has 14 residues.

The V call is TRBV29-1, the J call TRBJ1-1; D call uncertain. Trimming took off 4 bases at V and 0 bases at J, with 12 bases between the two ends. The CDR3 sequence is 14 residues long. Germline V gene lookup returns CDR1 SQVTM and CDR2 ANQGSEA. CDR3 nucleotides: TGCAGCGTTGTTCGGAGGAGTCTGAACACTGAAGCTTTCTTT. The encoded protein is CSVVRRSLNTEAFF.

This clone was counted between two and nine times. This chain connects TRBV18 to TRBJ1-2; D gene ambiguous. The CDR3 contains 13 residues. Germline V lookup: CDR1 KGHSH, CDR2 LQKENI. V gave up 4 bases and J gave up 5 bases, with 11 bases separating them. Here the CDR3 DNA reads TGTGCCAGCTCACTTGGAGACATTTATGGCTACACCTTC. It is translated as CASSLGDIYGYTF.

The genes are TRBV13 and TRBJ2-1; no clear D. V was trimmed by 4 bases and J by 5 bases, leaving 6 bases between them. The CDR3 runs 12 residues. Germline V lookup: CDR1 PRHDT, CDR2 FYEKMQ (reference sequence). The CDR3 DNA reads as TGTGCCAGCAGCTCACCAAACAATGAGCAGTTCTTC. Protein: CASSSPNNEQFF.

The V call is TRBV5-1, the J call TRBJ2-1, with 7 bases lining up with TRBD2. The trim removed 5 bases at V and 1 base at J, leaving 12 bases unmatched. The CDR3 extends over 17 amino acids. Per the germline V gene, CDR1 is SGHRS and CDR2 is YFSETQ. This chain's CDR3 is CASRPQPTAGSYNEQFF. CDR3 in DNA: TGCGCCAGCAGACCCCAACCCACAGCGGGGTCCTACAATGAGCAGTTCTTC. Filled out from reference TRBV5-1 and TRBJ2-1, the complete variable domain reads KAGVTQTPRYLIKTRGQQVTLSCSPISGHRSVSWYQQTPGQGLQFLFEYFSETQRNKGNFPGRFSGRQFSNSRSEMNVSTLELGDSALYLCASRPQPTAGSYNEQFFGPGTRLTVL.

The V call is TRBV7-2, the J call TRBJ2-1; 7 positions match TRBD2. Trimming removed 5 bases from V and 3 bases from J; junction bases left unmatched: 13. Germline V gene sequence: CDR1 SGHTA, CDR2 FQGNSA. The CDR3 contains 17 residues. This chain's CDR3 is CASSPHGPGGYYNEQFF. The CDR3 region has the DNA TGTGCCAGCAGCCCGCACGGCCCGGGAGGCTACTACAATGAGCAGTTCTTC.

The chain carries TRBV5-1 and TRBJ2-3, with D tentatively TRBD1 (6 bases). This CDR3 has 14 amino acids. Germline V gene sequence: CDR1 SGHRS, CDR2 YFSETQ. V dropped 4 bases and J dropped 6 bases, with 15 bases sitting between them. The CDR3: CASSPGQYEDTQYF. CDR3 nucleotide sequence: TGCGCCAGCAGCCCCGGACAGTACGAGGATACGCAGTATTTT.

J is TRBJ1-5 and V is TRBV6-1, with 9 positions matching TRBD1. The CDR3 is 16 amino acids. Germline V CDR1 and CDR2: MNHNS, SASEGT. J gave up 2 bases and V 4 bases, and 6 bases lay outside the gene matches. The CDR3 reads CASSVGQGLGNQPQHF. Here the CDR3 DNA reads TGTGCCAGCAGTGTCGGACAGGGGCTAGGCAATCAGCCCCAGCATTTT.

The CDR3 DNA reads as TGTGCCAGCAGCCCACAGGGTAGGGGGACCGGGGAGCTGTTTTTT. It specifies CASSPQGRGTGELFF. This chain joins TRBV11-3 and TRBJ2-2, with a weak D call TRBD1 (6 bases). Trimming cost V 5 bases and J 5 bases, with 15 bases left between them. The germline gives CDR1 SGHNT, CDR2 YENEEA. The CDR3 has 15 amino acids.

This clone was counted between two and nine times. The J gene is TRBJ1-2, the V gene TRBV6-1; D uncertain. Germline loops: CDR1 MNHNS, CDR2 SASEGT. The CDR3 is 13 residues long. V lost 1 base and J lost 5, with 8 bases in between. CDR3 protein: CASSEGLGYGYTF. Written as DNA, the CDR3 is TGTGCCAGCAGTGAAGGGTTGGGGTATGGCTACACCTTC.

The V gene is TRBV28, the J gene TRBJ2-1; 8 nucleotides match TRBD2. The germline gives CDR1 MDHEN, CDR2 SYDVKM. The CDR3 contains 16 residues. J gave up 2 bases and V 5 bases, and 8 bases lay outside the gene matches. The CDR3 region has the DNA TGTGCCAGCAGTCCAACTAGCGGTCTGACCTACAATGAGCAGTTCTTC. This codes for CASSPTSGLTYNEQFF.

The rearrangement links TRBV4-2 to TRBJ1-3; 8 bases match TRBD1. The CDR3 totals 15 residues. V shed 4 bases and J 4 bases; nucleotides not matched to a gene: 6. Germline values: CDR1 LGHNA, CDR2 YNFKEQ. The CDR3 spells CASSPSTGAGNTIYF. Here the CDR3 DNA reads TGTGCCAGCAGCCCGTCGACAGGGGCAGGAAACACCATATATTTT.

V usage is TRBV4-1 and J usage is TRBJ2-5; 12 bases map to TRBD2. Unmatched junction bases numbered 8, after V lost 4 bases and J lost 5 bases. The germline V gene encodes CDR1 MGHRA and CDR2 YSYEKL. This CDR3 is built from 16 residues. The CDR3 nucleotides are TGCGCCAGCAGCCTCGGACTAGCGGGATCGGTGGAGACCCAGTACTTC. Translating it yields CASSLGLAGSVETQYF.

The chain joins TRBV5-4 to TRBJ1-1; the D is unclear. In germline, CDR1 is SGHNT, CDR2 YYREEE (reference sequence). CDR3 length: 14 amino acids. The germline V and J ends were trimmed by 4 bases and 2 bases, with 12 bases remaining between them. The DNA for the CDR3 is TGTGCCAGCAGCCAATCCGGATTAAACACTGAAGCTTTCTTT. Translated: CASSQSGLNTEAFF. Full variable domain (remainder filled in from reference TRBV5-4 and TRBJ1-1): ETGVTQSPTHLIKTRGQQVTLRCSSQSGHNTVSWYQQALGQGPQFIFQYYREEENGRGNFPPRFSGLQFPNYSSELNVNALELDDSALYLCASSQSGLNTEAFFGQGTRLTVV.

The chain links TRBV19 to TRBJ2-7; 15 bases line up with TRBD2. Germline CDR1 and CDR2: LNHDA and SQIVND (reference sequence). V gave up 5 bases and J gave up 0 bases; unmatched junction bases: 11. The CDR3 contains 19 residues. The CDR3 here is CASSPRGLAGGAFSYEQYF. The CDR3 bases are TGTGCCAGTAGTCCCCGGGGACTAGCGGGGGGCGCGTTCTCCTACGAGCAGTACTTC.